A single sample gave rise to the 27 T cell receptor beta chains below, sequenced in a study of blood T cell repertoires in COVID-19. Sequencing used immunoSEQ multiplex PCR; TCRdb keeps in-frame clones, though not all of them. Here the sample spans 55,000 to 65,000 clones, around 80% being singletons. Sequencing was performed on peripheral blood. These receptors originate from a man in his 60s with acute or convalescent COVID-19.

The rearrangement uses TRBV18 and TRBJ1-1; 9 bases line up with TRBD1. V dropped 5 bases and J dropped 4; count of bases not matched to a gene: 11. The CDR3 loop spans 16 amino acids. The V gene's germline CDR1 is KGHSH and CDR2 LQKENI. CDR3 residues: CASSALQGAKGTEAFF. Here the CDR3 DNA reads TGTGCCAGCTCAGCACTACAGGGGGCTAAGGGCACTGAAGCTTTCTTT. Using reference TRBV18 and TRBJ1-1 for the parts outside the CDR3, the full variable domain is NAGVMQNPRHLVRRRGQEARLRCSPMKGHSHVYWYRQLPEEGLKFMVYLQKENIIDESGMPKERFSAEFPKEGPSILRIQQVVRGDSAAYFCASSALQGAKGTEAFFGQGTRLTVV.

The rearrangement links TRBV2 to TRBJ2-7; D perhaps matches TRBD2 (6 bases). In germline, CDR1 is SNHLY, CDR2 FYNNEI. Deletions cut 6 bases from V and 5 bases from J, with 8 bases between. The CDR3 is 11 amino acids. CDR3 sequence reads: CASSWGDEQYF. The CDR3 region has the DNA TGTGCCAGCAGCTGGGGGGACGAGCAGTACTTC.

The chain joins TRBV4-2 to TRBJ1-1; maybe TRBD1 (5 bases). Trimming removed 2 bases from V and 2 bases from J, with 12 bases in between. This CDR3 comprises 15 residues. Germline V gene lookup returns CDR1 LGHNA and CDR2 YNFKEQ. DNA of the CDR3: TGTGCCAGCAGCCAAACAGACAGCAGTAACACTGAAGCTTTCTTT. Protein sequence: CASSQTDSSNTEAFF.

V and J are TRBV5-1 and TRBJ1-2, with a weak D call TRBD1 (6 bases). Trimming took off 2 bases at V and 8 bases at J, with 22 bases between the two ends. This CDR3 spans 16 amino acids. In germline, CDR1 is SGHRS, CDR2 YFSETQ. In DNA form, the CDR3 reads TGCGCCAGCAGCTTCGGGACCGCGCAGGGGTCGAGAGGCTACACCTTC. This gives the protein CASSFGTAQGSRGYTF.

As DNA, the CDR3 is TGTGCCAGCTCACCCTTGACCGGGACACAACCCTCTAGGGCTGAAGCTTTCTTT. Translated: CASSPLTGTQPSRAEAFF. The chain is built from TRBV18 and TRBJ1-1, with a weak D call TRBD1 (6 bases). The germline V gene encodes CDR1 KGHSH and CDR2 LQKENI. The V end lost 3 bases, the J end lost 6 bases, and 26 bases lay between the germline ends. The CDR3 contains 18 residues. Based on the CDR3 plus reference TRBV18 and TRBJ1-1, the full variable domain is NAGVMQNPRHLVRRRGQEARLRCSPMKGHSHVYWYRQLPEEGLKFMVYLQKENIIDESGMPKERFSAEFPKEGPSILRIQQVVRGDSAAYFCASSPLTGTQPSRAEAFFGQGTRLTVV.

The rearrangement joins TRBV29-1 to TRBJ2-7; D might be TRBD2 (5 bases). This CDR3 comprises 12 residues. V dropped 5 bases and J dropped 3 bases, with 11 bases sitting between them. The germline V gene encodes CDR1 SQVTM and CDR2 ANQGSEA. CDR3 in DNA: TGCAGCGTTTCTAGCCGGCTCTACGAGCAGTACTTC. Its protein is CSVSSRLYEQYF.

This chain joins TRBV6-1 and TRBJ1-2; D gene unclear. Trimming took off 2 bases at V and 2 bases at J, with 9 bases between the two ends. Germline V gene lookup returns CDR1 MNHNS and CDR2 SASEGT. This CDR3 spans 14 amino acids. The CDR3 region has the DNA TGTGCCAGCAGTGAACTCCCTGGCAACTATGGCTACACCTTC. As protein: CASSELPGNYGYTF.

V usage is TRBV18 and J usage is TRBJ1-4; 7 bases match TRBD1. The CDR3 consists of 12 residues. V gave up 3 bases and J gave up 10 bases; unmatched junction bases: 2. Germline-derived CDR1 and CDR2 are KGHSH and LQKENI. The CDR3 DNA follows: TGTGCCAGCTCACCCTCAGGGGGAAAACTGTTTTTT. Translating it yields CASSPSGGKLFF.

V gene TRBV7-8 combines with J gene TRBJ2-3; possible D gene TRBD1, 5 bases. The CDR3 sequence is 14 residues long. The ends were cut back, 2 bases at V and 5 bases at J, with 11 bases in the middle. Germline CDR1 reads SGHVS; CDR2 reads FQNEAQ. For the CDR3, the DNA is TGTGCCAGCAGCTTATTAGGGGATGGAGATACGCAGTATTTT. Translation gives CASSLLGDGDTQYF.

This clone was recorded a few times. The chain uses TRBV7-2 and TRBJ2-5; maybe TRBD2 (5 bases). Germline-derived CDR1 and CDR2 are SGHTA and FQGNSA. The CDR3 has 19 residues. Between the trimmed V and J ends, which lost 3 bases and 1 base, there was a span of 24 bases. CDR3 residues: CASSFLSVWAQGTQETQYF. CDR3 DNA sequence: TGTGCCAGCAGCTTTCTTAGCGTTTGGGCGCAAGGAACCCAAGAGACCCAGTACTTC.

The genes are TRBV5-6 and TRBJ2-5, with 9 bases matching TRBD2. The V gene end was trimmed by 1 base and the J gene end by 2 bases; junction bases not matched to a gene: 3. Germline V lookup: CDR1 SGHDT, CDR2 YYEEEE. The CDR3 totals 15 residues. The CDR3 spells CASSLQTSGQETQYF. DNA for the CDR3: TGTGCCAGCAGCTTGCAGACTAGCGGACAAGAGACCCAGTACTTC. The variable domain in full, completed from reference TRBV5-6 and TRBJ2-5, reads DAGVTQSPTHLIKTRGQQVTLRCSPKSGHDTVSWYQQALGQGPQFIFQYYEEEERQRGNFPDRFSGHQFPNYSSELNVNALLLGDSALYLCASSLQTSGQETQYFGPGTRLLVL.

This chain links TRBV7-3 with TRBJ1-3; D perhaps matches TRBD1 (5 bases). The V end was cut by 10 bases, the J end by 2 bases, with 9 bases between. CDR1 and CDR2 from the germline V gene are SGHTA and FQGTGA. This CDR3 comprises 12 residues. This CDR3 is CAKGQAGNTIYF. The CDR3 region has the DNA TGTGCCAAGGGGCAGGCTGGAAACACCATATATTTT.

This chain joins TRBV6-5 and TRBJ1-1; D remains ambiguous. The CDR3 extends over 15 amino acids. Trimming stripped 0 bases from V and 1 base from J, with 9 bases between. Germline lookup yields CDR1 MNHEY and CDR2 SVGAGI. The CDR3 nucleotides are TGTGCCAGCAGTTACTCGATTGACAAGAACACTGAAGCTTTCTTT. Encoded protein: CASSYSIDKNTEAFF.

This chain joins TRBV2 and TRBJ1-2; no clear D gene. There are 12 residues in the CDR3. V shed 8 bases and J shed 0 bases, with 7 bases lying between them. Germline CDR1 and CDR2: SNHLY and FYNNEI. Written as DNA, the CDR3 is TGTGCCAGCGGTCGAGCTAACTATGGCTACACCTTC. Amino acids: CASGRANYGYTF.

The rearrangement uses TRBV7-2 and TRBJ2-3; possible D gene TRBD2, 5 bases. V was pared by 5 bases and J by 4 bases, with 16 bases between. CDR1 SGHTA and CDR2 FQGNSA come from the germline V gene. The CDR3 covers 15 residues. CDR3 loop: CASSPISTGSDTQYF. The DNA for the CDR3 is TGTGCCAGCAGCCCCATTTCGACGGGATCAGATACGCAGTATTTT. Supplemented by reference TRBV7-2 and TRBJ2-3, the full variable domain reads GAGVSQSPSNKVTEKGKDVELRCDPISGHTALYWYRQSLGQGLEFLIYFQGNSAPDKSGLPSDRFSAERTGGSVSTLTIQRTQQEDSAVYLCASSPISTGSDTQYFGPGTRLTVL.

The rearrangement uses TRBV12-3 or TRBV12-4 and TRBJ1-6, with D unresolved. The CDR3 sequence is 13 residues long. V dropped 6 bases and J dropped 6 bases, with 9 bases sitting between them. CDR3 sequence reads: CASRRRVNSPLHF. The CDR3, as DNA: TGTGCCAGCAGGCGCCGGGTTAATTCACCCCTCCACTTT.

The CDR3 region is CASSPARTNNYGYTF. The DNA for the CDR3 is TGTGCCAGCTCACCAGCCAGGACAAATAACTATGGCTACACCTTC. The chain employs TRBV18 and TRBJ1-2, with D possibly TRBD1 on 5 matching bases. Germline-derived CDR1 and CDR2 are KGHSH and LQKENI. V lost 2 bases to trimming and J lost 1 base, with 11 bases between them. The length of the CDR3 is 15 residues.

The CDR3 loop reads CASSRRTDSGNTIYF. The CDR3 bases are TGTGCCAGCAGCAGGCGGACAGACTCTGGAAACACCATATATTTT. The chain links TRBV21-1 to TRBJ1-3; the DNA was not used to check the table's D call, TRBD1. TRBV21-1 is a listed pseudogene. This CDR3 is 15 amino acids long.

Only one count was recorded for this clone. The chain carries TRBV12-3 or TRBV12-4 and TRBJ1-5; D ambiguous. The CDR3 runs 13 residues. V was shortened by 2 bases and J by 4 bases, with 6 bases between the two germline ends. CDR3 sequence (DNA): TGTGCCAGCAGTTTATTCGGGAATCAGCCCCAGCATTTT. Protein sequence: CASSLFGNQPQHF.

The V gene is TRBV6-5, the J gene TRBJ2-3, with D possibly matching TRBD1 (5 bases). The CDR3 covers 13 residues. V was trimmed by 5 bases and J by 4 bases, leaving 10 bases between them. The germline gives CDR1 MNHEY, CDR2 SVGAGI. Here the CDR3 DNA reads TGTGCCAGCAGTAGGGAAGGGGCAGATACGCAGTATTTT. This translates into CASSREGADTQYF.

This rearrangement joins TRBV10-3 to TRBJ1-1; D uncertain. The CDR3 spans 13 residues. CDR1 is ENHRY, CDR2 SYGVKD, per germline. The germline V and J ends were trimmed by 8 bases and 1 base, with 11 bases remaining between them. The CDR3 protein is CAIGSVGNTEAFF. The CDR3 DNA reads TGTGCCATCGGTTCGGTTGGGAACACTGAAGCTTTCTTT.

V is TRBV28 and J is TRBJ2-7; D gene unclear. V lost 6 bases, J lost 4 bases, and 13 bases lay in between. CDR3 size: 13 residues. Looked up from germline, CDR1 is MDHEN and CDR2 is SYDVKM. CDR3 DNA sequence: TGTGCCAGCAGCCCTCAGACTGGATACGAGCAGTACTTC. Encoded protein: CASSPQTGYEQYF. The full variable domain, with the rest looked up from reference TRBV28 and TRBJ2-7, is DVKVTQSSRYLVKRTGEKVFLECVQDMDHENMFWYRQDPGLGLRLIYFSYDVKMKEKGDIPEGYSVSREKKERFSLILESASTNQTSMYLCASSPQTGYEQYFGPGTRLTVT.

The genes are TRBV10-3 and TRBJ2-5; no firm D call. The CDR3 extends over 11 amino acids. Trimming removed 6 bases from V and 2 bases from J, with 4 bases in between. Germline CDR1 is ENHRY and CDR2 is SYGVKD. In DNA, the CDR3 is TGTGCCATCAGCCAGCAAGAGACCCAGTACTTC. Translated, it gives CAISQQETQYF.

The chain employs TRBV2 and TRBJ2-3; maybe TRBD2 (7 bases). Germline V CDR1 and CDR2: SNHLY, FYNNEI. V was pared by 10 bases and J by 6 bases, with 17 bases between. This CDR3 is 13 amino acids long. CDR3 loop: CATGGLGGDTQYF. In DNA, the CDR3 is TGTGCCACCGGGGGGCTGGGGGGGGATACGCAGTATTTT.

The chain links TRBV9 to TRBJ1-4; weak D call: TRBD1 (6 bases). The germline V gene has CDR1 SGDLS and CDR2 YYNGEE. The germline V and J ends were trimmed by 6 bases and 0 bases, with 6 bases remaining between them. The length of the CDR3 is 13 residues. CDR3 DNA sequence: TGTGCCAGCAACAGGGCAACTAATGAAAAACTGTTTTTT. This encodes CASNRATNEKLFF.

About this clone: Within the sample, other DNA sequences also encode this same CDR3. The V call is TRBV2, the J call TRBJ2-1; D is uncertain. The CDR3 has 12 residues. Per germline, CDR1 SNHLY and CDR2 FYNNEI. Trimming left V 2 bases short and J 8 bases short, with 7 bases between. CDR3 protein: CASSESSHEQFF. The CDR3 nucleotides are TGTGCCAGCAGTGAATCGTCCCATGAGCAGTTCTTC.

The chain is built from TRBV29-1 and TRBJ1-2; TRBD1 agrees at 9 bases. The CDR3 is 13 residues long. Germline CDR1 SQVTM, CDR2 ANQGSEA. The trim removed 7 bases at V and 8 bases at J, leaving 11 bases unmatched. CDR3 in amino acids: CSDRDRDSGGYTF. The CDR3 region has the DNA TGCAGCGATAGGGACAGGGATAGTGGCGGCTACACCTTC.